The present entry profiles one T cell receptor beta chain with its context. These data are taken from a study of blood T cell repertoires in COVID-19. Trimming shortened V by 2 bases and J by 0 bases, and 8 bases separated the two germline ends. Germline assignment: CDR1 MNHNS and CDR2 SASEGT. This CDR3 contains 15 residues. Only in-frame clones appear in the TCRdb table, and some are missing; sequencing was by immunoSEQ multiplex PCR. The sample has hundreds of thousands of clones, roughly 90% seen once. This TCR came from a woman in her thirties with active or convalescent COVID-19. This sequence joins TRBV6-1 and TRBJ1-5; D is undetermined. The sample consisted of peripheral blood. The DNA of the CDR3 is TGTGCCAGCAGTGAATCCCTATATAGCAATCAGCCCCAGCATTTT. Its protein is CASSESLYSNQPQHF.